A single sample gave rise to the 29 T cell receptor beta chains below, sequenced in a study of T cell changes during pregnancy in multiple sclerosis. Sequencing used immunoSEQ multiplex PCR; TCRdb keeps in-frame clones, though not all of them. The sample has more than 85,000 clones, 85% to 95% seen once. The sequences come from peripheral blood, collected after pregnancy. The receptors were sampled from a female donor in good health, enrolled as a control in a pregnancy study.

This chain uses TRBV4-1 with TRBJ1-3; 7 bases align to TRBD1. The CDR3 length is 15 residues. Germline assignment: CDR1 MGHRA and CDR2 YSYEKL. V was clipped by 1 base and J by 4 bases; unmatched bases: 4. The CDR3 sequence is CASSQGRQGGNTIYF. CDR3 coding DNA: TGCGCCAGCAGCCAAGGGAGACAGGGAGGAAACACCATATATTTT.

The CDR3 sequence: CSVSSLAAYPNEQFF. In DNA, the CDR3 is TGCAGCGTCTCGAGTCTAGCGGCTTATCCTAATGAGCAGTTCTTC. The chain couples TRBV29-1 to TRBJ2-1; TRBD2 agrees at 7 bases. The CDR3 runs 15 residues. Germline V gene lookup returns CDR1 SQVTM and CDR2 ANQGSEA. J gave up 7 bases and V 6 bases, and 15 bases lay outside the gene matches.

In its sample, this clone was seen once. The V gene is TRBV7-9, the J gene TRBJ2-3; 7 positions agree with TRBD2. Germline assignment: CDR1 SEHNR and CDR2 FQNEAQ (reference sequence). J lost 6 bases, V lost 5 bases, and 14 bases had no gene match. The CDR3 sequence is 16 residues long. The CDR3 coding sequence is TGTGCCAGCAGCCCCGGCAACGGGAGGCCAGGGGATACGCAGTATTTT. It translates to CASSPGNGRPGDTQYF.

This sequence joins TRBV5-1 and TRBJ1-2; D unresolved. The V gene lost 5 bases and the J gene lost 7 bases, with 12 bases spanning the gap. Germline CDR1 reads SGHRS; CDR2 reads YFSETQ. The CDR3 sequence is 12 residues long. The CDR3 region has the DNA TGCGCCAGCAGGACTGGCTCCGGTGGCTACACCTTC. Encoded protein: CASRTGSGGYTF.

The V call is TRBV7-2, the J call TRBJ2-1; weak D call: TRBD2 (5 bases). Germline assignment: CDR1 SGHTA and CDR2 FQGNSA. V was cut by 2 bases and J by 7 bases, with 15 bases left in between. The CDR3 loop spans 15 amino acids. CDR3 loop: CASSLSLVSANEQFF. CDR3 bases: TGTGCCAGCAGCTTATCACTAGTGTCAGCGAATGAGCAGTTCTTC.

This clone is a singleton in its sample. The chain uses TRBV5-6 and TRBJ2-7; TRBD1 agrees at 11 bases. V lost 4 bases to trimming and J lost 0 bases; unmatched junction nucleotides: 3. The CDR3 extends over 15 amino acids. From germline, CDR1 is SGHDT and CDR2 YYEEEE. The CDR3 nucleotides read TGTGCCAGCAGCGGGGACAGGGGGGCCTCCTACGAGCAGTACTTC. It yields the protein CASSGDRGASYEQYF.

This chain connects TRBV15 to TRBJ2-3; D is possibly TRBD2 (5 bases). The ends were cut back, 5 bases at V and 3 bases at J, with 18 bases in the middle. Germline V gives CDR1 LNHNV, CDR2 YYDKDF (reference sequence). CDR3 length: 16 residues. CDR3 nucleotides: TGTGCCACCAGCCCATCCCGCGGAGGTGGGACAGATACGCAGTATTTT. Translating gives CATSPSRGGGTDTQYF.

The chain employs TRBV4-2 and TRBJ2-7; possible D gene TRBD2, 6 bases. Trimming left V 4 bases short and J 1 base short, with 20 bases between. Germline-derived CDR1 and CDR2 are LGHNA and YNFKEQ. This CDR3 region has 17 residues. The CDR3 sequence is CASSRQTTGSSSYEQYF. The DNA of the CDR3 is TGTGCCAGCAGCCGACAGACCACCGGGAGTAGTTCCTACGAGCAGTACTTC.

The chain combines TRBV9 with TRBJ2-7, with 12 bases fitting TRBD2. CDR3 length: 17 amino acids. CDR1 and CDR2 from the germline V gene are SGDLS and YYNGEE. V was pared by 3 bases and J by 5 bases, with 12 bases of the junction left unmatched. CDR3 sequence: CASSASSGRADSDEQYF. The CDR3 DNA reads TGTGCCAGCAGCGCCTCTAGCGGGAGGGCCGATTCGGACGAGCAGTACTTC.

The chain joins TRBV5-1 to TRBJ2-3, with TRBD1 matching over 10 bases. The CDR3 is made up of 14 amino acids. CDR1 and CDR2 (germline): SGHRS, YFSETQ. With V trimmed by 7 bases and J by 4 bases, 6 bases remained unmatched. As DNA, the CDR3 is TGCGCCAGCTCCGACAGGGGGCGTCCAGATACGCAGTATTTT. This translates into CASSDRGRPDTQYF. The whole variable domain, remainder taken from reference TRBV5-1 and TRBJ2-3, is KAGVTQTPRYLIKTRGQQVTLSCSPISGHRSVSWYQQTPGQGLQFLFEYFSETQRNKGNFPGRFSGRQFSNSRSEMNVSTLELGDSALYLCASSDRGRPDTQYFGPGTRLTVL.

The V call is TRBV2, the J call TRBJ1-2; TRBD1 is a possible D gene (5 bases). CDR3 length equals 13 residues. The germline CDR1 and CDR2 sequences are SNHLY and FYNNEI. The V and J ends lost 6 bases and 6 bases respectively, with 14 bases between them. CDR3 loop: CASRNQGTDGYTF. CDR3 bases: TGTGCCAGCAGGAACCAGGGTACCGATGGCTACACCTTC.

A single count supports this clone. This chain joins TRBV19 and TRBJ2-2; D possibly corresponds to TRBD1 (6 bases). Between the trimmed V and J ends, which lost 4 bases and 4 bases, there was a span of 7 bases. The CDR3 length is 13 residues. Germline V gives CDR1 LNHDA, CDR2 SQIVND (reference sequence). CDR3 protein: CASSKTGTGELFF. CDR3 nucleotides: TGTGCCAGTAGTAAGACAGGCACCGGGGAGCTGTTTTTT.

This rearrangement joins TRBV29-1 to TRBJ2-1; a possible D gene is TRBD2 (6 bases). This CDR3 has 12 residues. Germline lookup yields CDR1 SQVTM and CDR2 ANQGSEA. Trimming took 4 bases from V and 10 from J, leaving 14 bases between them. The DNA for the CDR3 is TGCAGCGTTGCCCCGGCGGGGATCGAGCAGTTCTTC. Translation: CSVAPAGIEQFF.

This clone has just one count. The gene calls are TRBV28 and TRBJ1-2; D is unclear. Germline assignment: CDR1 MDHEN and CDR2 SYDVKM. The CDR3 runs 13 residues. Trimming pared 3 bases from V and 4 bases from J, leaving 9 bases between. The CDR3 region is CASSFTPSYGYTF. The CDR3 region has the DNA TGTGCCAGCAGTTTTACACCGTCCTATGGCTACACCTTC.

The chain links TRBV28 to TRBJ1-5; tentatively, D is TRBD1 (6 bases). The CDR3 runs 15 residues. V gave up 4 bases and J gave up 3 bases, with 13 bases separating them. The germline gives CDR1 MDHEN, CDR2 SYDVKM. CDR3 bases: TGTGCCAGCAGTTCCCCGACAGGAATCAATCAGCCCCAGCATTTT. Translated: CASSSPTGINQPQHF.

V and J are TRBV18 and TRBJ2-7; 7 bases agree with TRBD1. V gave up 4 bases and J gave up 1 base; unmatched junction bases: 1. CDR1 is KGHSH and CDR2 is LQKENI in the germline V gene. The CDR3 extends over 13 amino acids. The CDR3 spells CASSQGQSYEQYF. The CDR3 DNA is TGTGCCAGCTCACAGGGACAGTCCTACGAGCAGTACTTC.

CDR3 loop: CASSTRGTGFEQYF. In nucleotides, the CDR3 is TGTGCCAGCTCTACGCGGGGGACAGGTTTCGAGCAGTACTTC. The gene calls are TRBV6-5 and TRBJ2-7; D may be TRBD1 (8 bases). The CDR3 is made up of 14 amino acids. Trimming took off 8 bases at V and 6 bases at J, with 20 bases between the two ends. CDR1 MNHEY and CDR2 SVGAGI come from the germline V gene.

The chain uses TRBV27 and TRBJ1-1; no clear D gene. CDR1 and CDR2 (germline): MNHEY, SMNVEV (reference sequence). The CDR3 has 14 residues. V lost 8 bases, J lost 4 bases, and 17 bases lay in between. CDR3 residues: CASGPLDFGTEAFF. CDR3 DNA sequence: TGTGCCAGCGGTCCCCTAGACTTTGGCACTGAAGCTTTCTTT.

The chain carries TRBV5-1 and TRBJ1-4; D gene unclear. Germline assignment: CDR1 SGHRS and CDR2 YFSETQ. Trimming shortened V by 0 bases and J by 5 bases, and 8 bases separated the two germline ends. CDR3 size: 14 residues. The CDR3 spells CASSLGAGNEKLFF. The CDR3 region has the DNA TGCGCCAGCAGCTTGGGTGCGGGAAATGAAAAACTGTTTTTT.

The chain combines TRBV19 with TRBJ2-7; D might be TRBD1 (6 bases). Deletions cut 5 bases from V and 5 bases from J, with 16 bases between. The CDR3 loop spans 14 amino acids. Germline-derived CDR1 and CDR2 are LNHDA and SQIVND (reference sequence). The CDR3 loop reads CASSHLGQYNEQYF. CDR3 bases: TGTGCCAGTAGTCACCTAGGACAGTACAACGAGCAGTACTTC.

V usage is TRBV11-2 and J usage is TRBJ2-7, with 7 bases that match TRBD2. The CDR3 loop spans 20 amino acids. Losses at the gene ends were 0 bases for V and 3 bases for J; bases not matched to a gene: 20. Germline values: CDR1 SGHAT, CDR2 FQNNGV. The CDR3 DNA reads as TGTGCCAGCAGCTTAGATCGGGGTTCGCTAGCGGCGTCCTACCGCTACGAGCAGTACTTC. Its protein product is CASSLDRGSLAASYRYEQYF.

V is TRBV19 and J is TRBJ1-1, with D possibly matching TRBD1 (6 bases). The CDR3 has 13 residues. Germline loops: CDR1 LNHDA, CDR2 SQIVND (reference sequence). Trimming shortened V by 6 bases and J by 4 bases, and 12 bases separated the two germline ends. CDR3 loop: CASRKTGSTEAFF. The DNA for the CDR3 is TGTGCCAGTAGAAAAACAGGGAGCACTGAAGCTTTCTTT.

The chain uses TRBV2 and TRBJ2-1, with D unresolved. V lost 1 base and J lost 0, with 10 bases in between. The V gene's germline CDR1 is SNHLY and CDR2 FYNNEI. The CDR3 totals 16 residues. CDR3 DNA: TGTGCCAGCAGTGAAGGCGGCGCGAGCTCCTACAATGAGCAGTTCTTC. This codes for CASSEGGASSYNEQFF.

As DNA, the CDR3 is TGTGCCAGCACTAGACAGGGGTCCCACGAGCAGTACTTC. It yields the protein CASTRQGSHEQYF. The chain employs TRBV25-1 and TRBJ2-7, with TRBD1 matching 8 bases. The V gene end was trimmed by 7 bases and the J gene end by 5 bases; junction bases not matched to a gene: 7. CDR1 and CDR2 (germline): MGHDK, SYGVNS. The CDR3 contains 13 residues.

This clone was recorded a few times. The chain has TRBV4-1 and TRBJ1-1, with 7 bases lining up with TRBD1. The trim removed 3 bases at V and 0 bases at J, leaving 7 bases unmatched. Germline CDR1 is MGHRA and CDR2 is YSYEKL. This CDR3 region has 16 residues. The CDR3 sequence: CASSHPNRGLNTEAFF. For the CDR3, the DNA is TGCGCCAGCAGCCATCCCAACAGGGGACTGAACACTGAAGCTTTCTTT.

The rearrangement links TRBV5-8 to TRBJ2-1, with a tentative D call TRBD2 (5 bases). The CDR3 totals 17 residues. The ends were cut back, 4 bases at V and 7 bases at J, with 24 bases in the middle. The germline gives CDR1 SGHTS, CDR2 YDEGEE. Here the CDR3 DNA reads TGTGCCAGCAGCCCCGCTCTAGGCGGTTCAAGAGGGAATGAGCAGTTCTTC. Translating gives CASSPALGGSRGNEQFF. Drawing the rest from reference TRBV5-8 and TRBJ2-1, the complete variable domain is EAGVTQSPTHLIKTRGQQATLRCSPISGHTSVYWYQQALGLGLQFLLWYDEGEERNRGNFPPRFSGRQFPNYSSELNVNALELEDSALYLCASSPALGGSRGNEQFFGPGTRLTVL.

This chain connects TRBV4-2 to TRBJ2-5; D gene unclear. Germline V CDR1 and CDR2: LGHNA, YNFKEQ. The CDR3 is 14 residues long. The ends were cut back, 2 bases at V and 5 bases at J, with 12 bases in the middle. For the CDR3, the DNA is TGTGCCAGCAGCCAAATGGGTAGCCCGGAGACCCAGTACTTC. This translates into CASSQMGSPETQYF.

The chain uses TRBV28 and TRBJ2-2, with 9 bases aligning to TRBD1. From germline, CDR1 is MDHEN and CDR2 SYDVKM. The junction had 15 bases not matched to a gene; V was cut back by 1 base and J by 6 bases. This CDR3 contains 19 residues. CDR3 bases: TGTGCCAGCAGTTTATCGGACAGGGGCCCCGAAGTATCTGCCGGGGAGCTGTTTTTT. This encodes CASSLSDRGPEVSAGELFF.

The chain is built from TRBV5-1 and TRBJ2-2; TRBD2 matches at 13 bases. Losses at the gene ends were 2 bases for V and 5 bases for J; bases not matched to a gene: 6. The length of the CDR3 is 17 residues. Germline loops: CDR1 SGHRS, CDR2 YFSETQ. The CDR3 here is CASSFFLLAGGTGELFF. CDR3 nucleotide sequence: TGCGCCAGCAGCTTTTTCCTACTAGCGGGAGGGACCGGGGAGCTGTTTTTT.